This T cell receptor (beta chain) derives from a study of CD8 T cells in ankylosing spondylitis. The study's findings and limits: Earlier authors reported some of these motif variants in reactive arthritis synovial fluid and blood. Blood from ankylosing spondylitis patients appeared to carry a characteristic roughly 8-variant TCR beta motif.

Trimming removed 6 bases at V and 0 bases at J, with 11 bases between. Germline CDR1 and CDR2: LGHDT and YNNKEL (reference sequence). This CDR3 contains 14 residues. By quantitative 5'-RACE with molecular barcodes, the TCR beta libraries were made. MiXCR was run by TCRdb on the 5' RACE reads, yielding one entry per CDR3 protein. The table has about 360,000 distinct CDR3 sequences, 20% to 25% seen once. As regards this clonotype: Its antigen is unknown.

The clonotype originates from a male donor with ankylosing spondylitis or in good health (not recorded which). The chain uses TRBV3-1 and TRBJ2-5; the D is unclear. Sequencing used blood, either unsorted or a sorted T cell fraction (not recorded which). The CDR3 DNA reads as TGTGCCAGCAGACCCCTAGGGAACCAAGAGACCCAGTACTTC. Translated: CASRPLGNQETQYF.